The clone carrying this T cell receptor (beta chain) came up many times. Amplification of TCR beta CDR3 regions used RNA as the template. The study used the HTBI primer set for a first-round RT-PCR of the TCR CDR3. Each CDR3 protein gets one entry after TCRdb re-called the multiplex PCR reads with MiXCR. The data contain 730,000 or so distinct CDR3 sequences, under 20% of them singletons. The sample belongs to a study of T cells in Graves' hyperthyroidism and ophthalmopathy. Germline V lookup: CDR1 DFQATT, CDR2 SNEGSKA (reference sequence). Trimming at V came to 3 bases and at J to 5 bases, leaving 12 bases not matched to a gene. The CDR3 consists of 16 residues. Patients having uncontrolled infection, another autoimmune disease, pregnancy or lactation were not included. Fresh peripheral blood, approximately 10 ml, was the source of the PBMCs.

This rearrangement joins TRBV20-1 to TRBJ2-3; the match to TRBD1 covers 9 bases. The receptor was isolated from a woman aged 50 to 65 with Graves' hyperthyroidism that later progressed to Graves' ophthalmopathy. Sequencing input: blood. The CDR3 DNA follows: TGCAGTGCTAGCCCTCCGGGACAGGGTATGGGAGATACGCAGTATTTT. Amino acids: CSASPPGQGMGDTQYF.